The clone carrying this T cell receptor (beta chain) was detected ten times or more. What it recognizes is unknown. MiXCR, run by TCRdb on the 5' RACE reads, gives a single entry per CDR3 protein. The repertoire holds approximately 24,000 distinct CDR3 sequences, with 13% as singletons. This sample stems from a study of CD8 T cells in ankylosing spondylitis. The CDR3 has 13 residues. The trim removed 2 bases at V and 7 bases at J, leaving 3 bases unmatched. Germline lookup yields CDR1 MNHEY and CDR2 SMNVEV (reference sequence). General observations from the study: Seemingly distinctive of ankylosing spondylitis blood was a TCR beta motif formed by eight highly homologous variants. There was reportedly significant enrichment of clones that were disease-linked in matched ankylosing spondylitis synovial fluid. Some of the motif variants had earlier been found in reactive arthritis patients' fluid and blood.

The sample taken for sequencing was blood. The TCR comes from a male donor with ankylosing spondylitis or in good health (not recorded which). This chain connects TRBV27 to TRBJ2-3; 7 bases line up with TRBD1. In nucleotides, the CDR3 is TGTGCCAGCAGTTTAACCAGGGGGAATACGCAGTATTTT. This codes for CASSLTRGNTQYF.